Listed below are T cell receptor beta chains from one sample, sequenced in a study of CD8 T cells in ankylosing spondylitis. TCRdb redid the calling of the 5' RACE reads with MiXCR, one entry per CDR3 protein. The sample has about 250,000 distinct CDR3 sequences, 15% to 20% seen once. Sequencing was performed on blood, either unsorted or a sorted T cell fraction (not recorded which). The origin of the receptors is a male donor with ankylosing spondylitis or in good health (not recorded which). CDR3s include the opening cysteine and the closing phenylalanine or tryptophan. Fields, in order: V gene, J gene, D gene, clone size, CDR3 length, CDR3 DNA, CDR3 protein. D genes are given only for firm matches. Size is stated for part of the rows, as once, few or many counts, or as a class when the clone is expanded.

>TRBV4-1|TRBJ2-1|TRBD1|once|21
TGCGCCAGCAGCCAATTTCGCGTTATCGCCGCCCAGGGGGACTCCTACAATGAGCAGTTCTTC
CASSQFRVIAAQGDSYNEQFF
>TRBV7-8|TRBJ2-2|.|.|16
TGTGCCAGCAGCATGGGACCGAACGCGAACACCGGGGAGCTGTTTTTT
CASSMGPNANTGELFF
>TRBV20-1|TRBJ2-7|TRBD2|.|17
TGCAGTGCTAGAGATCGGCCAGCGGGAGGGCCATACTACGAGCAGTACTTC
CSARDRPAGGPYYEQYF
>TRBV19|TRBJ2-1|TRBD2|once|17
TGTGCCAGTAGTATAGATTGGGGAGGGAGCTCCTACAATGAGCAGTTCTTC
CASSIDWGGSSYNEQFF
>TRBV12-3/TRBV12-4|TRBJ2-3|.|.|13
TGTGCCAGTTTAGATGAACTGGGAGATACGCGGTATTTT
CASLDELGDTRYF
>TRBV27|TRBJ2-3|TRBD1|many|15
TGTGCCAGCAGTTTTCTGGACAGGGGCACAGATACGCAGTATTTT
CASSFLDRGTDTQYF
>TRBV25-1|TRBJ1-1|.|.|15
TGTGCCAGCAGTGAATCCACCTGGGGTGGGACTGAAGCTTTCTTT
CASSESTWGGTEAFF
>TRBV6-1|TRBJ1-4|.|few|15
TGTGCCAGCAGTCCCGGAGGGCAGCTTAATGAAAAACTGTTTTTT
CASSPGGQLNEKLFF
>TRBV7-2|TRBJ2-7|.|few|13
TGTGCCAGCAGCCCAGGACCTGCCTACGAGCAGTACTTC
CASSPGPAYEQYF
>TRBV10-3|TRBJ2-2|.|.|13
TGTGCCTCGGGGGAGGACAACACCGGGGAGCTGTTTTTT
CASGEDNTGELFF
>TRBV7-8|TRBJ2-7|.|many|13
TGTGCCAGCAGCTTATCGCCACCTTACGAGCAGTACTTC
CASSLSPPYEQYF